This T cell receptor beta chain was identified in a study of shared clonotypes between healthy human individuals. Whole-study results and caveats: Among donors, the sharing of clonotypes was expected to be influenced by sequencing depth.

A remark on this clone: The antigen is unknown.

Germline CDR1 reads SGHAT; CDR2 reads FQNNGV. The CDR3 runs to 17 residues. V lost 6 bases, J lost 0 bases, and 7 bases stayed unmatched. Genomic DNA of every subset was divided equally among multiple immunoSEQ plates. Libraries were prepared by immunoSEQ multiplex PCR; TCRdb keeps only in-frame clonotypes and omits some of them. The sample shows about 2.1 million clones, 85% to 95% of them seen only once. Naive CD8 cells lacked CD45RO and underwent positive selection for CCR7, leaving out terminally differentiated effector memory CD45RA+ cells. The clonotype was recovered from a man aged 18 to 30 in good health. Some clones in this sample may be carry-over from other donors' samples. The sample consisted of naive CD8+ T cells from PBMCs. V and J are TRBV11-2 and TRBJ2-1, with 11 bases fitting TRBD2. CDR3 loop: CASSSGTSGSSYNEQFF. The CDR3 coding sequence is TGTGCCAGCAGTTCCGGGACTAGCGGCAGCTCCTACAATGAGCAGTTCTTC.